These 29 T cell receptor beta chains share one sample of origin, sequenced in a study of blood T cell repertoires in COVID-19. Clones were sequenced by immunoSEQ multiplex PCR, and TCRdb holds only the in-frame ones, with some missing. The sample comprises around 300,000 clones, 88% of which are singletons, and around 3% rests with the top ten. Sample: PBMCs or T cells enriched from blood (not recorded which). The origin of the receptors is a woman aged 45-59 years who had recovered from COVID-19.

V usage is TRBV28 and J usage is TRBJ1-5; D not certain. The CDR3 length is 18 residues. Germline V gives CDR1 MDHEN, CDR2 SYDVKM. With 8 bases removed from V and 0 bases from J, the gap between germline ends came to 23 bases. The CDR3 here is CASDNTRQFFYSNQPQHF. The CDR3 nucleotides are TGTGCCAGCGACAATACCCGGCAGTTTTTTTATAGCAATCAGCCCCAGCATTTT.

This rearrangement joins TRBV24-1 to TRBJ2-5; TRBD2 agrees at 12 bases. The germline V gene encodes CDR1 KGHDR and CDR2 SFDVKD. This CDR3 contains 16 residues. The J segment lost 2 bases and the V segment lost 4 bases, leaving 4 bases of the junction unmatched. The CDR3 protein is CATSDPGLAGQETQYF. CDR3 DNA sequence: TGTGCCACCAGTGACCCAGGACTAGCGGGACAAGAGACCCAGTACTTC.

CDR3 in amino acids: CASSRLGAGTSNYGYTF. CDR3 nucleotide sequence: TGCGCCAGCAGCCGTCTTGGAGCCGGGACATCTAACTATGGCTACACCTTC. The genes are TRBV5-1 and TRBJ1-2; D might be TRBD1 (6 bases). Trimming removed 4 bases at V and 0 bases at J, with 19 bases between. Germline V CDR1 and CDR2: SGHRS, YFSETQ. The CDR3 sequence is 17 residues long.

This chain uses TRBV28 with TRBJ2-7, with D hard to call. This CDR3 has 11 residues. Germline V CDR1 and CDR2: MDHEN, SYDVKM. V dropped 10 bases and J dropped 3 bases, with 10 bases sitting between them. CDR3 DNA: TGTGCCACCCAAACCGGCTACGAGCAGTACTTC. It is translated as CATQTGYEQYF.

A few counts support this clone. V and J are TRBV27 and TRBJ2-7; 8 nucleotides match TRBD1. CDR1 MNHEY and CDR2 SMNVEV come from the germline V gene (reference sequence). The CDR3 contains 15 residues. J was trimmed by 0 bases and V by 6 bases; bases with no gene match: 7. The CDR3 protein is CASRRTGSLSYEQYF. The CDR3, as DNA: TGTGCCAGCAGACGGACAGGGTCCCTCTCCTACGAGCAGTACTTC.

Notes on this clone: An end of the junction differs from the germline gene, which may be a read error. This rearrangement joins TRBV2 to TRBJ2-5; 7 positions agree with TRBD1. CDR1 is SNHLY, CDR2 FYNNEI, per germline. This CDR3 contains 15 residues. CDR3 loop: CASREARTGQETQYF. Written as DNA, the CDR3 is TGTGCCAGCAGGGAAGCCCGGACAGGTCAAGAGACCCAGTACTTC.

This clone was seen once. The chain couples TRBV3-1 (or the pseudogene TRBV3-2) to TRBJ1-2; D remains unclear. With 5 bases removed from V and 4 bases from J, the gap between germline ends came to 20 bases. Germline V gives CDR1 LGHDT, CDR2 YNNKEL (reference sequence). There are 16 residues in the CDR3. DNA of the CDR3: TGTGCCAGCAGCGGAGAGGGAAGCAATCCGGTCTATGGCTACACCTTC. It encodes CASSGEGSNPVYGYTF.

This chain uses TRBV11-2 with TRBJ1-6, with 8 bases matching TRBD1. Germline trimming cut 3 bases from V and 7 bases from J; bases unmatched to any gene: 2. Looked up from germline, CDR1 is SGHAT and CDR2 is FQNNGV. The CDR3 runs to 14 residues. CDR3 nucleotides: TGTGCCAGCAGCTTTAGACAGGGGAATTCACCCCTCCACTTT. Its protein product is CASSFRQGNSPLHF.

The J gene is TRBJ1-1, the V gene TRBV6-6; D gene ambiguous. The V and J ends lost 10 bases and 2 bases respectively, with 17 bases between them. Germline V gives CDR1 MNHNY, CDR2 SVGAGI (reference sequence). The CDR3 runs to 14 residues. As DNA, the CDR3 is TGTGCCACCAACGGGAATAGGGTCAACACTGAAGCTTTCTTT. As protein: CATNGNRVNTEAFF.

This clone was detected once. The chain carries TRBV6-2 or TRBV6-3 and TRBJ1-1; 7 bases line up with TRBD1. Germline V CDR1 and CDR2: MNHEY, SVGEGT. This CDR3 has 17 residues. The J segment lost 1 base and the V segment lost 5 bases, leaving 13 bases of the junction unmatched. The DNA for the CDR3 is TGTGCCAGCAGTCACGACCCGGGACAGAAGACGAACACTGAAGCTTTCTTT. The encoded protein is CASSHDPGQKTNTEAFF.

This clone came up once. The CDR3 sequence: CASSQGQLGTSGANVLTF. The CDR3 DNA sequence: TGCGCCAGCAGCCAGGGACAGCTGGGGACCTCTGGGGCCAACGTCCTGACTTTC. The gene calls are TRBV4-3 and TRBJ2-6; TRBD1 aligns across 7 bases. CDR3 length equals 18 residues. Germline lookup yields CDR1 LGHNA and CDR2 YSLEER. V lost 3 bases, J lost 0 bases, and 8 bases stayed unmatched.

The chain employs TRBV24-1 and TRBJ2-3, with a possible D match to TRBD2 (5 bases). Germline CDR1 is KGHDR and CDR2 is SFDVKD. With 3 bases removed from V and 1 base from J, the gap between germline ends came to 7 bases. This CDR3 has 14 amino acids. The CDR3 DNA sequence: TGTGCCACCAGTGATAGCGGACGCACAGATACGCAGTATTTT. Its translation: CATSDSGRTDTQYF.

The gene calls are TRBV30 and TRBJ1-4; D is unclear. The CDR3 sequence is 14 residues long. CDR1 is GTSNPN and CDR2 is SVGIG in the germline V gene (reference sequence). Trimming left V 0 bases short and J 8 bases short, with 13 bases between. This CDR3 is CAWSVGRAGEKLFF. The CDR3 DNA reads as TGTGCCTGGAGTGTAGGGAGGGCCGGCGAAAAACTGTTTTTT.

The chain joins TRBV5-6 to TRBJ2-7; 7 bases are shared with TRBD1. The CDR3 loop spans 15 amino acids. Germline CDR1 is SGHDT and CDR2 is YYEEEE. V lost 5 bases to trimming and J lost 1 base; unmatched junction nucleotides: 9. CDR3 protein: CASRLRDRPSYEQYF. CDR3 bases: TGTGCCAGCAGACTTCGGGACAGACCTTCCTACGAGCAGTACTTC. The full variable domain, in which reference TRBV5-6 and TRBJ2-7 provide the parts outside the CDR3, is DAGVTQSPTHLIKTRGQQVTLRCSPKSGHDTVSWYQQALGQGPQFIFQYYEEEERQRGNFPDRFSGHQFPNYSSELNVNALLLGDSALYLCASRLRDRPSYEQYFGPGTRLTVT.

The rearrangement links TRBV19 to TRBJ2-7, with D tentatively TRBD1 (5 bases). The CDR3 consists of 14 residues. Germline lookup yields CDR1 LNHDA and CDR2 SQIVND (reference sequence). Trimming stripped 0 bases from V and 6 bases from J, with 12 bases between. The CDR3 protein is CASSIEVRASEQYF. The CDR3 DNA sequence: TGTGCCAGTAGTATAGAAGTCAGGGCATCCGAGCAGTACTTC.

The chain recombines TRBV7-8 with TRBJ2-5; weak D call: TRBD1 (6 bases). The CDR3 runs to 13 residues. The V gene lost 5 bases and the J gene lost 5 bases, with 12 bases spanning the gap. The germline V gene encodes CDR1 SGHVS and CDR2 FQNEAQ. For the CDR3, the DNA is TGTGCCAGCAGCCGGGATGGGGGCGAGACCCAGTACTTC. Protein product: CASSRDGGETQYF.

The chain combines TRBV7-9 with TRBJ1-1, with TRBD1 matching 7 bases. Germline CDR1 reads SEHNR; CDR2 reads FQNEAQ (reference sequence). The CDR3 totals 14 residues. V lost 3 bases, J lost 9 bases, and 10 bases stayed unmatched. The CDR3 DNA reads TGTGCCAGCAGCTTTAAGGGGGGACAGTTCAAAGCTTTCTTT. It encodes CASSFKGGQFKAFF.

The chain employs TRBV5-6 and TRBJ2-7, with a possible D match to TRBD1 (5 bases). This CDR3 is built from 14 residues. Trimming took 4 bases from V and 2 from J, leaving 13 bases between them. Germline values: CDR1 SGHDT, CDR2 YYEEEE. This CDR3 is CASSTQVVTYEQYF. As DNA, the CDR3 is TGTGCCAGCAGCACACAGGTCGTAACCTACGAGCAGTACTTC.

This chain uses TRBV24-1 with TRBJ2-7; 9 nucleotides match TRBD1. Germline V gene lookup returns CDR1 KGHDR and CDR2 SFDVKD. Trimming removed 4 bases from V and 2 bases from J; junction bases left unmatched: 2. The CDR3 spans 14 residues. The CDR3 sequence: CATSDRDRAYEQYF. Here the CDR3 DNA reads TGTGCCACCAGTGACCGGGACAGGGCCTACGAGCAGTACTTC.

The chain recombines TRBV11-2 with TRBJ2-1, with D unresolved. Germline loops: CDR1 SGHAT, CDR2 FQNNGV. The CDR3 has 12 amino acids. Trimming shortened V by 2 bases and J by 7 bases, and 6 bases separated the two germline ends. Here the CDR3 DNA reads TGTGCCAGCAGCTTAAGTCAGAATGAGCAGTTCTTC. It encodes CASSLSQNEQFF.

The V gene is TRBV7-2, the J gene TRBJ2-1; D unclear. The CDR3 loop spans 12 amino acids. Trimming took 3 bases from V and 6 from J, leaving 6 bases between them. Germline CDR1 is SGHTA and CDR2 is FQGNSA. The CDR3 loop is CASSFDINEQFF. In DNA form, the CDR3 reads TGTGCCAGCAGCTTCGACATCAATGAGCAGTTCTTC.

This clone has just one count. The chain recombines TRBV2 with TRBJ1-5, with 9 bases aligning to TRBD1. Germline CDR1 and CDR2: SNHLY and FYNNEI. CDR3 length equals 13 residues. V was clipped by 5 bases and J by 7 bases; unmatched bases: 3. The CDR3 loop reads CASSKTGGQPQHF. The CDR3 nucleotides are TGTGCCAGCAGTAAGACAGGGGGGCAGCCCCAGCATTTT.

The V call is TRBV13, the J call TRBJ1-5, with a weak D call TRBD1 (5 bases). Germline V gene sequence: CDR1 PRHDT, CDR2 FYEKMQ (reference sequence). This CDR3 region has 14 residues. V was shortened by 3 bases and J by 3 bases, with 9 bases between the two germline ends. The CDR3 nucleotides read TGTGCCAGCAGCTTGGGGGGTTTCAATCAGCCCCAGCATTTT. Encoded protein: CASSLGGFNQPQHF.

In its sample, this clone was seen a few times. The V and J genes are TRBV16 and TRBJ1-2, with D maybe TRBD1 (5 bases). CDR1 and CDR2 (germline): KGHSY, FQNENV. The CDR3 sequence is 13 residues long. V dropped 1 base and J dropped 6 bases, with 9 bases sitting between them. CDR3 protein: CASSQYRGDGYTF. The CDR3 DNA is TGTGCCAGCAGCCAATATCGGGGGGATGGCTACACCTTC.

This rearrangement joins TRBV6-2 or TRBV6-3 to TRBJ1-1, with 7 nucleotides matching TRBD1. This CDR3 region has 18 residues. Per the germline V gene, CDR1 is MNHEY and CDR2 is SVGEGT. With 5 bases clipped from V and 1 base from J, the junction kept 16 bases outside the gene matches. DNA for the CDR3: TGTGCCAGCAGTCCCTTTTCCGGGACAGCCAGAACGAACACTGAAGCTTTCTTT. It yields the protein CASSPFSGTARTNTEAFF.

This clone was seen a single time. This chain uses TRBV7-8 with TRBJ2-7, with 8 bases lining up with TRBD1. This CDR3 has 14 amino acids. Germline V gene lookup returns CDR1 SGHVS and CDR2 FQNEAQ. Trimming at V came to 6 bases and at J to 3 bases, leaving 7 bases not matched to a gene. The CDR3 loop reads CASRPTGVLYEQYF. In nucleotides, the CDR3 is TGTGCCAGCAGACCGACAGGGGTCCTCTACGAGCAGTACTTC. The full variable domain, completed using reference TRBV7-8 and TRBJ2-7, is GAGVSQSPRYKVAKRGQDVALRCDPISGHVSLFWYQQALGQGPEFLTYFQNEAQLDKSGLPSDRFFAERPEGSVSTLKIQRTQQEDSAVYLCASRPTGVLYEQYFGPGTRLTVT.

CDR3 sequence: CASSLDRDYGYTF. The CDR3 nucleotides are TGTGCCAGCAGTTTAGACAGGGACTATGGCTACACCTTC. The V gene is TRBV27, the J gene TRBJ1-2; 7 nucleotides match TRBD1. The germline V gene encodes CDR1 MNHEY and CDR2 SMNVEV (reference sequence). The ends lost 2 bases at V and 3 bases at J; junction bases unmatched: 0. This CDR3 comprises 13 residues.

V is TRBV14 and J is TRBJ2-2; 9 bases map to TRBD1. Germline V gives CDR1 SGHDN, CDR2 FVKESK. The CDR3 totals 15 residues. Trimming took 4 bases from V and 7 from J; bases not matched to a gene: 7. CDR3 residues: CASSRRGTGNGELFF. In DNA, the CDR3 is TGTGCCAGCAGCCGACGCGGGACAGGGAACGGGGAGCTGTTTTTT.

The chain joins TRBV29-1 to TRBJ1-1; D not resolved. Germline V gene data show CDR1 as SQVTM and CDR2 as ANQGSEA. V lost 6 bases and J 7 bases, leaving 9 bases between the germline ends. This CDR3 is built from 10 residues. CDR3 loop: CSVQSFEAFF. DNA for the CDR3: TGCAGCGTCCAGTCATTTGAAGCTTTCTTT.